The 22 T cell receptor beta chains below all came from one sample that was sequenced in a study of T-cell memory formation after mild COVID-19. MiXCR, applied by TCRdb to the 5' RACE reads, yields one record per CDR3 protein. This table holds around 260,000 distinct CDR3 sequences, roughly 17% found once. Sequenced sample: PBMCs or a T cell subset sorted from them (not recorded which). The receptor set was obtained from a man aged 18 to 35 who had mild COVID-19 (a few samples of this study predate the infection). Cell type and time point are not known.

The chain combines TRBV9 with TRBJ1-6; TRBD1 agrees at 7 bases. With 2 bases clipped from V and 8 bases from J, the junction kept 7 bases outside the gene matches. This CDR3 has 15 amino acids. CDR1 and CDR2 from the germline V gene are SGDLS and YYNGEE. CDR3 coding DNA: TGTGCCAGCAGCGTGTCTTTCAGGGGGGATTCACCCCTCCACTTT. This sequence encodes CASSVSFRGDSPLHF. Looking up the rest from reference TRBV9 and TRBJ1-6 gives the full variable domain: DSGVTQTPKHLITATGQRVTLRCSPRSGDLSVYWYQQSLDQGLQFLIQYYNGEERAKGNILERFSAQQFPDLHSELNLSSLELGDSALYFCASSVSFRGDSPLHFGNGTRLTVT.

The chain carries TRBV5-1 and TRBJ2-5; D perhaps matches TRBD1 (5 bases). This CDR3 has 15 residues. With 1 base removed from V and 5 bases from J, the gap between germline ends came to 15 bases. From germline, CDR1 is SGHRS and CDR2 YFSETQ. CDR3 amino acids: CASSLKGMLGETQYF. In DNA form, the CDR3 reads TGCGCCAGCAGCTTGAAGGGGATGCTTGGGGAGACCCAGTACTTC.

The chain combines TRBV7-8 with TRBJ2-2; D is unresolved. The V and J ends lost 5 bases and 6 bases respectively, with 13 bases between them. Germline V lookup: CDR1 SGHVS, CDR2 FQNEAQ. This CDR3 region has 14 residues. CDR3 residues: CASSPHALAGELFF. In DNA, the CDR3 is TGTGCCAGCAGCCCTCACGCCTTGGCCGGGGAGCTGTTTTTT.

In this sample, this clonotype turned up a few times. Here the CDR3 DNA reads TGTGCCACCAGCAGAGATCCAGGGGATCAAGAGACCCAGTACTTC. This gives the protein CATSRDPGDQETQYF. This chain uses TRBV15 with TRBJ2-5, with TRBD1 as a possible D gene (6 bases). V was trimmed by 0 bases and J by 2 bases, leaving 10 bases between them. Germline-derived CDR1 and CDR2 are LNHNV and YYDKDF (reference sequence). CDR3 length: 15 amino acids. Full variable domain (rest looked up from reference TRBV15 and TRBJ2-5): DAMVIQNPRYQVTQFGKPVTLSCSQTLNHNVMYWYQQKSSQAPKLLFHYYDKDFNNEADTPDNFQSRRPNTSFCFLDIRSPGLGDTAMYLCATSRDPGDQETQYFGPGTRLLVL.

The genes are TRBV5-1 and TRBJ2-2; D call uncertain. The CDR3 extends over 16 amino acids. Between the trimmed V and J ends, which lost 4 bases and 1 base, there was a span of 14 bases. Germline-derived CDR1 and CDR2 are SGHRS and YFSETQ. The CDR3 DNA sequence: TGCGCCAGCAGCCCAGCAGGAAGTATGAACACCGGGGAGCTGTTTTTT. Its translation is CASSPAGSMNTGELFF.

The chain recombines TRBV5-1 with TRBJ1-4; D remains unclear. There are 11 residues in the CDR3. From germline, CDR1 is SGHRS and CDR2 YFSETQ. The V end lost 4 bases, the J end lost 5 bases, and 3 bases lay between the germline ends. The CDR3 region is CASSQNEKLFF. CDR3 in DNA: TGCGCCAGCAGCCAGAATGAAAAACTGTTTTTT. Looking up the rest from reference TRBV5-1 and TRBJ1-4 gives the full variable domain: KAGVTQTPRYLIKTRGQQVTLSCSPISGHRSVSWYQQTPGQGLQFLFEYFSETQRNKGNFPGRFSGRQFSNSRSEMNVSTLELGDSALYLCASSQNEKLFFGSGTQLSVL.

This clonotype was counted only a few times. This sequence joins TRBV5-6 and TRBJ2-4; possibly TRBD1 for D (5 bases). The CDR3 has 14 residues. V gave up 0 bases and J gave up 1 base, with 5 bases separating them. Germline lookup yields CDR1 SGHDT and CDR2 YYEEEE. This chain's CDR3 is CASSLEGAKNIQYF. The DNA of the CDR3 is TGTGCCAGCAGCTTGGAGGGGGCCAAAAACATTCAGTACTTC.

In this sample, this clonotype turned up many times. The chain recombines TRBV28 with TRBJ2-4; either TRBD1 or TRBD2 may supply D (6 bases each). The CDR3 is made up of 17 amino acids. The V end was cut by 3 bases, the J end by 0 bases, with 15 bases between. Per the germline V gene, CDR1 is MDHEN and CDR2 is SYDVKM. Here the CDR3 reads CASSLRGVPLAKNIQYF. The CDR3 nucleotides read TGTGCCAGCAGTTTGAGGGGGGTACCTTTAGCCAAAAACATTCAGTACTTC.

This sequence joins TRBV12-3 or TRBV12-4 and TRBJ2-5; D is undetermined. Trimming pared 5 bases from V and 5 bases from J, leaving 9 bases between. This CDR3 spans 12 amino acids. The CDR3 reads CASSLRDETQYF. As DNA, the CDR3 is TGTGCCAGCAGTCTAAGGGATGAGACCCAGTACTTC.

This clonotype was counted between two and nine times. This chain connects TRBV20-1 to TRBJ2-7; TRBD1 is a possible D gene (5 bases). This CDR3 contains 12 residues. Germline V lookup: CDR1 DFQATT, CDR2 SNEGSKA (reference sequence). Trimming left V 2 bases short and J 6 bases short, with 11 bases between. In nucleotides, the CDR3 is TGCAGTGCTAGATCAGGGTTCTTCGAGCAGTACTTC. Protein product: CSARSGFFEQYF.

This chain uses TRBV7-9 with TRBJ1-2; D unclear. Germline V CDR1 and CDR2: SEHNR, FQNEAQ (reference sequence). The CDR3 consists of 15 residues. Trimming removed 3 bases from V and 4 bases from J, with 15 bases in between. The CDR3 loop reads CASSFDLGEGYGYTF. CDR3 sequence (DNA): TGTGCCAGCAGCTTTGATTTGGGCGAGGGCTATGGCTACACCTTC. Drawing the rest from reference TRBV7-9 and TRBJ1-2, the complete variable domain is DTGVSQNPRHKITKRGQNVTFRCDPISEHNRLYWYRQTLGQGPEFLTYFQNEAQLEKSRLLSDRFSAERPKGSFSTLEIQRTEQGDSAMYLCASSFDLGEGYGYTFGSGTRLTVV.

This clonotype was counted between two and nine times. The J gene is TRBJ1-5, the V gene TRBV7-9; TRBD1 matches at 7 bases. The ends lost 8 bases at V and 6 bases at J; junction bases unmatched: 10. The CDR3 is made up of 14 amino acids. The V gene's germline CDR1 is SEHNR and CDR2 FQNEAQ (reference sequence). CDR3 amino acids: CASGDREEAQPQHF. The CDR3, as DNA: TGTGCCAGCGGAGACAGGGAAGAGGCTCAGCCCCAGCATTTT.

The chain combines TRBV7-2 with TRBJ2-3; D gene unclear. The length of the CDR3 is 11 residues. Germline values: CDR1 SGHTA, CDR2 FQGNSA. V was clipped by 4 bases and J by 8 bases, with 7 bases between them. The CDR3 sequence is CASSSGPTQYF. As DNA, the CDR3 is TGTGCCAGCAGCTCTGGTCCTACGCAGTATTTT.

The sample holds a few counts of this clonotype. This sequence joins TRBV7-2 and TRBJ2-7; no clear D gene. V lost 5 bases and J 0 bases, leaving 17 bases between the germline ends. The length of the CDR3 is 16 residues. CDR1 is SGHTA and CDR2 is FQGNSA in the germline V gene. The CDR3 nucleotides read TGTGCCAGCAGCGTACCGACCGCGGTTAACTCCTACGAGCAGTACGTC. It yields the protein CASSVPTAVNSYEQYV.

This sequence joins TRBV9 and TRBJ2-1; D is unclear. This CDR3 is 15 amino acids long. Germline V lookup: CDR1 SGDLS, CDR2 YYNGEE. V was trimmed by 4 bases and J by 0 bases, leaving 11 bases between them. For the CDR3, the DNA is TGTGCCAGCAGCACCCTCCCAAGCTCCTACAATGAGCAGTTCTTC. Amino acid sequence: CASSTLPSSYNEQFF.

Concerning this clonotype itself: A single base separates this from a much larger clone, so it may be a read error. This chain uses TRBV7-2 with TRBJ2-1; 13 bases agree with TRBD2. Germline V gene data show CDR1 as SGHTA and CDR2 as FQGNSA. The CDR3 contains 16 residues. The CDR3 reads CASRTSGGNSYNEQLF. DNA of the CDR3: TGTGCCAGCAGGACTAGCGGGGGGAATTCCTACAATGAGCAGCTCTTC.

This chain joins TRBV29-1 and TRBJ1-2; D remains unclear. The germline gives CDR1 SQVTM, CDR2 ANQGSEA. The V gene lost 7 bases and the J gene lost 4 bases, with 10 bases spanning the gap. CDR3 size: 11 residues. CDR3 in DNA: TGCAGCGCCTCCTGGGGCTATGGCTACACCTTC. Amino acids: CSASWGYGYTF.

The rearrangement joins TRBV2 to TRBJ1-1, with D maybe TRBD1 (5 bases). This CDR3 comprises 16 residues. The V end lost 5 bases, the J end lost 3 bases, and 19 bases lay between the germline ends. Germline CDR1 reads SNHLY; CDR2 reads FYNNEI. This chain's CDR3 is CASSTRGGRAYTEAFF. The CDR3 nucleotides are TGTGCCAGCAGTACGAGGGGTGGCAGGGCGTACACTGAAGCTTTCTTT. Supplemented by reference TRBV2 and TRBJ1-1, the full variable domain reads EPEVTQTPSHQVTQMGQEVILRCVPISNHLYFYWYRQILGQKVEFLVSFYNNEISEKSEIFDDQFSVERPDGSNFTLKIRSTKLEDSAMYFCASSTRGGRAYTEAFFGQGTRLTVV.

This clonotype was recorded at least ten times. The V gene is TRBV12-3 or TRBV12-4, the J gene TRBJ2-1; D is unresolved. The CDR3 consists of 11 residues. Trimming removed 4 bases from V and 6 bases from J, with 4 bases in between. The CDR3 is CASSSGNEQFF. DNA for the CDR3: TGTGCCAGCAGTTCGGGCAATGAGCAGTTCTTC.

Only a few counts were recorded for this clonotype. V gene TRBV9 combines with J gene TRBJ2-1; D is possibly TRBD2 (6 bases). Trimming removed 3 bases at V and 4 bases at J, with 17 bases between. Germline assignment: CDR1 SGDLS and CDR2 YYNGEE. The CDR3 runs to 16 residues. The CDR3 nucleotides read TGTGCCAGCAGCGCATTCTCGGGGACTCATTACAATGAGCAGTTCTTC. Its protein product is CASSAFSGTHYNEQFF.

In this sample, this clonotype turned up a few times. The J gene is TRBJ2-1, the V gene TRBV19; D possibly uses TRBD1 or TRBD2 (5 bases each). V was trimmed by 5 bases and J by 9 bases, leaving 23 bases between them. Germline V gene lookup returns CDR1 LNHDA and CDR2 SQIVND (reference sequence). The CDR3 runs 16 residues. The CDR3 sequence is CASSHRGQGPYGEQFF. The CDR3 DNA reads TGTGCCAGTAGTCATCGGGGCCAGGGTCCCTACGGTGAGCAGTTCTTC.

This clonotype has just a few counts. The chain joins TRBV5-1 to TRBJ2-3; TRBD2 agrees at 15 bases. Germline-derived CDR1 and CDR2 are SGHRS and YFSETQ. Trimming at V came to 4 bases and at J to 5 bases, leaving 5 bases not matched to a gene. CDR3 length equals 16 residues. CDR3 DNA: TGCGCCAGCAGCAGGTGGACTAGCGGGGGGGGAGATACGCAGTATTTT. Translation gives CASSRWTSGGGDTQYF. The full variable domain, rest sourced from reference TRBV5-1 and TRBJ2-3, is KAGVTQTPRYLIKTRGQQVTLSCSPISGHRSVSWYQQTPGQGLQFLFEYFSETQRNKGNFPGRFSGRQFSNSRSEMNVSTLELGDSALYLCASSRWTSGGGDTQYFGPGTRLTVL.